A single sample gave rise to the 10 T cell receptor beta chains below, sequenced in a study of spatial heterogeneity in lung cancer. The sample's time point: sample taken at primary tumor resection. Material for sequencing was whole RNA from tumor, nontumor lung or frozen PBMC, left unsorted. One entry per CDR3 protein results from TCRdb running MiXCR on the 5' RACE reads. The repertoire consists of 35,000 to 55,000 distinct CDR3 sequences, with roughly an eighth occurring once and the leading ten covering 55% to 65%. This specimen consisted of PBMCs, obtained at surgery. These receptors came from a male donor with early-stage non-small cell lung cancer.

In its sample, this clonotype was seen a few times. This chain joins TRBV12-3 or TRBV12-4 and TRBJ1-1, with D uncertain. The CDR3 consists of 14 residues. The ends were cut back, 7 bases at V and 0 bases at J, with 12 bases in the middle. The CDR3 spells CASTSREVNTEAFF. The CDR3 DNA sequence: TGTGCCAGCACCTCCCGGGAAGTGAACACTGAAGCTTTCTTT.

This clonotype was seen a few times. The J gene is TRBJ2-1, the V gene TRBV9, with 9 bases lining up with TRBD2. The CDR3 is 13 amino acids. The trim removed 5 bases at V and 4 bases at J, leaving 1 base unmatched. The germline gives CDR1 SGDLS, CDR2 YYNGEE. The chain's CDR3 is CASSLAGYNEQFF. Written as DNA, the CDR3 is TGTGCCAGCAGTCTAGCGGGATACAATGAGCAGTTCTTC.

This clonotype has only one observation. Written as DNA, the CDR3 is TGCAGTGCATTGGCCGGCTACGAGCAGTACTTC. It specifies CSALAGYEQYF. The chain uses TRBV20-1 and TRBJ2-7, with D hard to call. The CDR3 spans 11 residues. Between the trimmed V and J ends, which lost 6 bases and 3 bases, there was a span of 9 bases. Germline V gene data show CDR1 as DFQATT and CDR2 as SNEGSKA (reference sequence).

This sequence joins TRBV7-9 and TRBJ2-7; 8 positions match TRBD2. Germline CDR1 reads SEHNR; CDR2 reads FQNEAQ (reference sequence). The CDR3 loop spans 14 amino acids. V trimming: 5 bases; J trimming: 6 bases; junction bases outside the gene matches: 9. The CDR3 DNA is TGTGCCAGCAGCCCCAGGACTAGCCTCCTCGAGCAGTACTTC. The encoded protein is CASSPRTSLLEQYF.

The V and J genes are TRBV10-3 and TRBJ2-7; perhaps TRBD2 as D (6 bases). The CDR3 runs 14 residues. Trimming took off 4 bases at V and 3 bases at J, with 13 bases between the two ends. Germline values: CDR1 ENHRY, CDR2 SYGVKD. The CDR3 protein is CAISADGGFYEQYF. The CDR3 coding sequence is TGTGCCATCAGTGCGGACGGAGGGTTCTACGAGCAGTACTTC.

The chain employs TRBV20-1 and TRBJ2-5; D is perhaps TRBD2 (6 bases). The CDR3 loop spans 13 amino acids. V dropped 7 bases and J dropped 3 bases, with 15 bases sitting between them. Germline values: CDR1 DFQATT, CDR2 SNEGSKA (reference sequence). CDR3 residues: CSGGPGLEETQYF. CDR3 DNA: TGCAGTGGCGGGCCGGGACTTGAAGAGACCCAGTACTTC.

The chain couples TRBV24-1 to TRBJ1-5; D may be TRBD1 (6 bases). The CDR3 contains 14 residues. With 6 bases removed from V and 4 bases from J, the gap between germline ends came to 12 bases. Germline CDR1 and CDR2: KGHDR and SFDVKD. The CDR3 here is CATSKGGQNQPQHF. In nucleotides, the CDR3 is TGTGCCACCAGTAAGGGGGGACAAAATCAGCCCCAGCATTTT.

This clonotype was picked up a small number of times. The chain is built from TRBV29-1 and TRBJ1-2; TRBD1 might be the D (6 bases). CDR1 and CDR2 (germline): SQVTM, ANQGSEA. The CDR3 loop spans 12 amino acids. The germline V and J ends were trimmed by 1 base and 5 bases, with 8 bases remaining between them. The CDR3 region is CSVEGQEYGYTF. CDR3 sequence (DNA): TGCAGCGTTGAAGGACAGGAGTATGGCTACACCTTC.

The chain links TRBV10-3 to TRBJ1-2, with unresolved D. Between the trimmed V and J ends, which lost 0 bases and 0 bases, there was a span of 8 bases. Germline assignment: CDR1 ENHRY and CDR2 SYGVKD. The CDR3 sequence is 15 residues long. The CDR3 reads CAISESLQPNYGYTF. CDR3 nucleotide sequence: TGTGCCATCAGTGAGTCCCTACAGCCTAACTATGGCTACACCTTC.

The chain recombines TRBV5-1 with TRBJ1-4; the match to TRBD1 covers 7 bases. Germline V lookup: CDR1 SGHRS, CDR2 YFSETQ. This CDR3 is built from 16 residues. The V gene end was trimmed by 4 bases and the J gene end by 0 bases; junction bases not matched to a gene: 6. CDR3: CASSDRDSATNEKLFF. The CDR3 nucleotides are TGCGCCAGCAGCGATCGGGACAGCGCAACTAATGAAAAACTGTTTTTT.